This T cell receptor beta chain was documented in a study of neurological immune-mediated disorders (dated by TCRdb to about 2019). Background for the entire study: Of the approximately 34 multiple sclerosis patients, 31 had relapsing-remitting MS and 3 had secondary progressive MS. Alongside PBMC samples, the set of about 100 TCR-beta libraries contained longitudinal samples, technical triplicates, and paired CD4+ and CD8+ T-cell subsets that had been sorted. Peripheral blood TCR-beta repertoires from HTLV-I-associated myelopathy (HAM/TSP) patients, multiple sclerosis patients and healthy controls were compared by UMI-based sequencing. The cohort comprised some 71 subjects: about 15 HAM/TSP patients, approximately 34 multiple sclerosis patients and about 20 healthy controls.

Study-level results and caveats: In a phylogenetic analysis, the repertoires of 18 out of 34 MS patients fell into a single cluster of related CDR3 sequences, pointing to a possible signature at the repertoire level. TCR clonal expansion was highest in HAM/TSP patients and lowest in MS patients, with MS patients falling below even healthy controls. The MS cluster was not associated with any clinical or MRI features, and the authors stated that larger cohorts are needed. No identical CDR3 amino acid sequences were shared among expanded clones across subjects, suggesting private TCR-beta repertoires in all groups.

To synthesize cDNA, template-switch 5'RACE was performed with a primer carrying a 10-nucleotide random unique molecular identifier so that each TCR transcript was tagged. Every sequencing run yielded over 170 million TCR-beta sequences covering 15-18 subjects. The RNeasy kit was used for extraction of total RNA. Using the KAPA Real-time Library Amplification kit, TCR-beta VDJ regions were amplified with primers for the TCR constant region and the 5'RACE anchor. Sample indexes and Illumina adaptors were added in a first PCR, after which library yield was increased in a second PCR. After Ampure bead purification, the TCR product of roughly 650 bp was size-selected on a 2% E-gel SizeSelection system. Before pooling, libraries had their quality checked on a Bioanalyzer, their concentration measured with Qubit, and their quantity determined with the Kapa Library Quantification kit. Paired-end 2 x 150 bp sequencing of the libraries was performed on an Illumina HiSeq 2500. To increase sequence diversity, about 25-31% phiX was spiked into each library pool. Per the source publication's procedure: The quality-filtered reads were processed with the UMI-based MiGEC pipeline, whose error correction step removed more than 85% of the raw TCR sequences. IMGT germline references were used for alignment of VDJ genes, and clonotypes were defined by a unique CDR3 amino acid sequence together with V-J genes. Clonal expansion, Shannon diversity, and CDR3 relatedness (CalcPairwiseDistances, ClusterSamples) were evaluated with VDJtools, and phylogenetic trees were built with CLCbio workbench. Clones with at least 8 unique UMIs were defined as expanded, with this threshold being based on coefficient-of-variation modelling across technical triplicates. The raw public reads went through TCRdb reprocessing: fastp at Q25, MiXCR clone calling, in-frame beta chains kept. Every entry covers one CDR3 protein and lists the most common genes and DNA from its rows. TCRdb, not the original authors, processed these V and J calls. Present in this sample are around 130,000 distinct CDR3 sequences, 3.2% of which were seen just once. The ten largest clones capture roughly 1.3% of the sample.

The CDR3 runs 14 amino acids, cysteine and phenylalanine included. The DNA shown is the 42-base CDR3, in frame from base 1. V and J are truncated by 0 bases and 4 bases respectively, leaving an intervening sequence of 10 bases. CDR1 and CDR2, looked up from the germline V gene, are SGHRS and YFSETQ. Libraries from unsorted PBMCs were made from 2 million PBMCs kept in RNAlater at -80 degrees C until RNA extraction. Multiple sclerosis patients were enrolled in a US clinical protocol under which disease progression was evaluated by magnetic resonance imaging. Peripheral blood was subjected to Ficoll-Hypaque density gradient centrifugation to isolate PBMCs, which were then cryopreserved in liquid nitrogen. The table lists this clonotype with many counts. Its antigen is unknown. No base qualities exist here, and no much larger clone lies one base off it.

The receptor chain draws on TRBV5-1 and TRBJ1-2, with TRBD1 perhaps the D gene, on 6 matching bases. The TCR comes from a woman in her twenties or thirties with multiple sclerosis. Sequenced input: PBMCs. The sequenced DNA: TGCGCCAGCAGCTTGGACAGGGCCCCCTATGGCTACACCTTC. Its product reads: CASSLDRAPYGYTF.